A selection of T cell receptor beta chains follows, all from one sample in a study of cytomegalovirus exposure and HLA in healthy donors. Clones were sequenced by immunoSEQ multiplex PCR, and TCRdb holds only the in-frame ones, with some missing. Seen here are around 90,000 clones, about four fifths observed once, and the top ten hold under 8.5%. Material for sequencing was PBMCs. The receptors come from a man in his thirties or forties in good health and CMV-seronegative. Each CDR3 is given with its conserved first and last residue. The D gene is left open where the match is weak. Part of the rows lack a size; the others show once, few, many or a class for expanded clones.

abundance: -
d_gene: TRBD1
v_gene: TRBV15
j_gene: TRBJ2-2
CDR3aa: CATSRATGTGAGELFF
CDR3nt: TGTGCCACCAGCAGAGCTACCGGGACAGGGGCCGGGGAGCTGTTTTTT

abundance: -
d_gene: TRBD1
v_gene: TRBV5-1
j_gene: TRBJ2-6
CDR3aa: CASSSAKGQGASGANVLTF
CDR3nt: TGCGCCAGCAGCTCAGCTAAAGGACAGGGGGCGAGCGGGGCCAACGTCCTGACTTTC

abundance: -
d_gene: -
v_gene: TRBV6-1
j_gene: TRBJ2-1
CDR3aa: CASSDINRAEQFF
CDR3nt: TGTGCCAGCAGTGATATAAACAGGGCCGAGCAGTTCTTC

abundance: -
d_gene: -
v_gene: TRBV7-2
j_gene: TRBJ1-1
CDR3aa: CASRTGQAENTEAFF
CDR3nt: TGTGCCAGCAGGACAGGCCAGGCAGAGAACACTGAAGCTTTCTTT

abundance: -
d_gene: -
v_gene: TRBV5-1
j_gene: TRBJ2-7
CDR3aa: CASSLWGREYEQYF
CDR3nt: TGCGCCAGCAGCTTATGGGGCAGGGAATACGAGCAGTACTTC

abundance: -
d_gene: -
v_gene: TRBV5-1
j_gene: TRBJ2-4
CDR3aa: CASSLFPEIAKNIQYF
CDR3nt: TGCGCCAGCAGCTTGTTCCCAGAAATAGCCAAAAACATTCAGTACTTC

abundance: -
d_gene: TRBD1
v_gene: TRBV5-6
j_gene: TRBJ1-2
CDR3aa: CATAQGRSGYTF
CDR3nt: TGTGCCACCGCACAGGGGCGGAGTGGCTACACCTTC

abundance: -
d_gene: -
v_gene: TRBV14
j_gene: TRBJ2-5
CDR3aa: CASSQGGGLTGETQYF
CDR3nt: TGTGCCAGCAGCCAAGGCGGCGGCCTAACGGGAGAGACCCAGTACTTC

abundance: -
d_gene: TRBD1
v_gene: TRBV29-1
j_gene: TRBJ1-1
CDR3aa: CSVGQGGTEAFF
CDR3nt: TGCAGCGTTGGGCAGGGGGGCACTGAAGCTTTCTTT

abundance: few
d_gene: TRBD1
v_gene: TRBV7-9
j_gene: TRBJ1-1
CDR3aa: CASREGQGNTEAFF
CDR3nt: TGTGCCAGCAGGGAGGGACAGGGGAACACTGAAGCTTTCTTT

abundance: few
d_gene: -
v_gene: TRBV27
j_gene: TRBJ1-3
CDR3aa: CASRSGSGGGNTIYF
CDR3nt: TGTGCCAGCCGTTCGGGGTCCGGGGGAGGAAACACCATATATTTT

abundance: -
d_gene: -
v_gene: TRBV14
j_gene: TRBJ2-3
CDR3aa: CASSQDWRTDTQYF
CDR3nt: TGTGCCAGCAGCCAAGACTGGCGCACAGATACGCAGTATTTT

abundance: few
d_gene: -
v_gene: TRBV5-4
j_gene: TRBJ1-1
CDR3aa: CASSLAGGSLNTEAFF
CDR3nt: TGTGCCAGCAGCCTGGCGGGAGGCAGTCTGAACACTGAAGCTTTCTTT

abundance: -
d_gene: -
v_gene: TRBV2
j_gene: TRBJ2-7
CDR3aa: CATQDSNYEQYF
CDR3nt: TGTGCCACCCAAGACAGCAATTACGAGCAGTACTTC

abundance: -
d_gene: -
v_gene: TRBV4-1
j_gene: TRBJ2-7
CDR3aa: CASSHVGGYEQYF
CDR3nt: TGCGCCAGCAGCCACGTCGGAGGCTACGAGCAGTACTTC